This T cell receptor beta chain was captured by sequencing in a study of T cells after yellow fever vaccination. One entry per CDR3 protein, called by TCRdb with MiXCR from the 5' RACE reads. The profile shows 200,000 or so distinct CDR3 sequences, roughly 6.3% of them singletons. This clonotype was seen more than once but under ten times. CDR1 is MNHEY, CDR2 SMNVEV, per germline (reference sequence). The junction had 6 bases not matched to a gene; V was cut back by 1 base and J by 4 bases. There are 15 residues in the CDR3. The sample was CD4+ T cells sorted from PBMCs, taken on the day of the yellow fever booster vaccination. The sequence was collected from a man between 25 and 39 years old who received the YFV17D yellow fever vaccine. The rearrangement uses TRBV27 and TRBJ2-7, with 8 bases aligning to TRBD2. The CDR3 is CASSLWASGPYEQYF. The CDR3 DNA is TGTGCCAGCAGTTTATGGGCTAGCGGGCCTTACGAGCAGTACTTC.